The clone carrying this TCR beta chain turned up a few times. What it binds is not known. The sort gate was single viable CD3+CD4+CD8-CD45RO+ cells for memory CD4+ T cells. In the study's own analysis: After removing out-of-frame reads, around 2 million distinct TCRbeta sequences remained. Only in-frame clones appear in the TCRdb table, and some are missing; sequencing was by immunoSEQ multiplex PCR. That table supplies the V and J calls and clone size; D and trimming were determined from the DNA. The repertoire holds 55,000 to 65,000 clones, with 82% as singletons. The data stem from a study of memory CD4+ T cells and cytomegalovirus serostatus. In the study overall: Of the healthy Belgian adults, under 10 were CMV seropositive and 20 to 30 seronegative. Broader study findings: Repertoires predicted CMV serostatus with median bootstrapped AUC of 0.95.

The CDR3 spans 16 residues. Germline V gene data show CDR1 as MNHEY and CDR2 as SMNVEV (reference sequence). V shed 6 bases and J shed 1 base, with 16 bases lying between them. This TCR was sampled from an adult in good health and CMV-seronegative. Some clones in this sample may be carry-over from other donors' samples. The chain recombines TRBV27 with TRBJ1-3, with unresolved D. Input material: memory CD4+ T cells from blood. The CDR3 is CASRQMSSPSGNTIYF. The CDR3 nucleotides read TGTGCCAGCAGACAGATGTCCAGCCCGTCTGGAAACACCATATATTTT.